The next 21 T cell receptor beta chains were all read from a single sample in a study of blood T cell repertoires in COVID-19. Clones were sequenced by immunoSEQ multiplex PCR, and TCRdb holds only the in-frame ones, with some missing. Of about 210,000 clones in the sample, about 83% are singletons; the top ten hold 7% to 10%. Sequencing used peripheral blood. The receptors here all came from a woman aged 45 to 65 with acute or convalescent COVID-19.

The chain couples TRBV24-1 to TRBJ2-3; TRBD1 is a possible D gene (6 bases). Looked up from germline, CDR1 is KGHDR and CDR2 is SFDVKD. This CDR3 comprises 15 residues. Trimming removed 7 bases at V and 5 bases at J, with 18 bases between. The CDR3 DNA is TGTGCCACCAGCCGAGAGGGGGTGGATTTAGATACGCAGTATTTT. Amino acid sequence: CATSREGVDLDTQYF.

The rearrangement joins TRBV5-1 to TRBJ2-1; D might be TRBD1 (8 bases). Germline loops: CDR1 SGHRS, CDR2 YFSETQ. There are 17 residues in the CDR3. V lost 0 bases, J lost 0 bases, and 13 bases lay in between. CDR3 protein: CASSLGGGTGSYNEQFF. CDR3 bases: TGCGCCAGCAGCTTGGGGGGAGGGACAGGCTCCTACAATGAGCAGTTCTTC.

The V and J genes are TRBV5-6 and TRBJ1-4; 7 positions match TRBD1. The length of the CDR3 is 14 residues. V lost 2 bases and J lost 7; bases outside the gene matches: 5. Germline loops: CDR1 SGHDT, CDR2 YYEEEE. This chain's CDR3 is CASSFRQGVEKLFF. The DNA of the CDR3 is TGTGCCAGCAGCTTTAGACAGGGTGTTGAAAAACTGTTTTTT.

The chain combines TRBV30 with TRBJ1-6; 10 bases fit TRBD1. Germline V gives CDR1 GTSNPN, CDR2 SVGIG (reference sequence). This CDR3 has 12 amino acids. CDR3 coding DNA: TGTGCTACGACAGGGGGCTTTTCACCCCTCCACTTT. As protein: CATTGGFSPLHF. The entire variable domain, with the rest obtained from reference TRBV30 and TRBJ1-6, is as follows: SQTIHQWPATLVQPVGSPLSLECTVEGTSNPNLYWYRQAAGRGLQLLFYSVGIGQISSEVPQNLSASRPQDRQFILSSKKLLLSDSGFYLCATTGGFSPLHFGNGTRLTVT.

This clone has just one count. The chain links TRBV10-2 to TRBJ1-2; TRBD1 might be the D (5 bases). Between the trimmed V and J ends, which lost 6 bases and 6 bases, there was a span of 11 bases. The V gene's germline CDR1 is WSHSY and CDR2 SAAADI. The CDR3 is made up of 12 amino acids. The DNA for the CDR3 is TGCGCCAGCAGGGCAGGGTTAGATGGCTACACCTTC. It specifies CASRAGLDGYTF.

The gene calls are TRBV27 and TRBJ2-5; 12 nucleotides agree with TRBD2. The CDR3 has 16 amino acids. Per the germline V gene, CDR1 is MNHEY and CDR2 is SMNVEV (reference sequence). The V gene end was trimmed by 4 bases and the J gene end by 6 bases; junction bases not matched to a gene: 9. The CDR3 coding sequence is TGTGCCAGCAGTTCCCAGACTAGCGGGAGTTGGAAGACCCAGTACTTC. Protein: CASSSQTSGSWKTQYF.

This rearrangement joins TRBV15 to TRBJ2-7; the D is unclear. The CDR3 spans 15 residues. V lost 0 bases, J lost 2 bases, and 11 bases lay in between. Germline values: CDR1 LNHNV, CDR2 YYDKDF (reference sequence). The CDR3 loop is CATSRDPAVAYEQYF. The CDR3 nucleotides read TGTGCCACCAGCAGAGATCCCGCGGTTGCCTACGAGCAGTACTTC.

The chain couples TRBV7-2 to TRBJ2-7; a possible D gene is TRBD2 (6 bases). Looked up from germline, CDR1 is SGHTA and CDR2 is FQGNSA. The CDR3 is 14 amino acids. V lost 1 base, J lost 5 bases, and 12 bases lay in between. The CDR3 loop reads CASSLVGGQDEQYF. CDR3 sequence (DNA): TGTGCCAGCAGCTTAGTAGGAGGGCAGGACGAGCAGTACTTC.

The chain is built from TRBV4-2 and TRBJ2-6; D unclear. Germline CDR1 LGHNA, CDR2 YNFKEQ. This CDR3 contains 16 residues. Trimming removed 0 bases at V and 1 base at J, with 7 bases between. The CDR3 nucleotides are TGTGCCAGCAGCCAAGATTCCAGGTCTGGGGCCAACGTCCTGACTTTC. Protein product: CASSQDSRSGANVLTF.

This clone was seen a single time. Written as DNA, the CDR3 is TGTGCCAGCAGCTCCAGACAGGGGGTGTACGAGACCCAGTACTTC. This codes for CASSSRQGVYETQYF. The chain joins TRBV7-9 to TRBJ2-5; 9 bases map to TRBD1. This CDR3 region has 15 residues. Germline V gene lookup returns CDR1 SEHNR and CDR2 FQNEAQ (reference sequence). V shed 4 bases and J 5 bases; nucleotides not matched to a gene: 8.

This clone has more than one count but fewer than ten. CDR3: CASSLASGSEYEQYF. CDR3 nucleotides: TGCGCCAGCAGCTTGGCCAGCGGGAGTGAATACGAGCAGTACTTC. The chain combines TRBV5-1 with TRBJ2-7; 8 bases match TRBD2. This CDR3 has 15 amino acids. V dropped 0 bases and J dropped 4; count of bases not matched to a gene: 6. Germline values: CDR1 SGHRS, CDR2 YFSETQ.

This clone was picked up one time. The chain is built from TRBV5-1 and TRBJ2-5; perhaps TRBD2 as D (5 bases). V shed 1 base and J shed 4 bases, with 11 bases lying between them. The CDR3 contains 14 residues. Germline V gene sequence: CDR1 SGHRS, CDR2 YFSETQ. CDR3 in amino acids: CASSLQTSSETQYF. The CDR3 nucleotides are TGCGCCAGCAGCTTGCAAACTAGTTCAGAGACCCAGTACTTC.

CDR3 sequence (DNA): TGTGCCAGCAGCCCACCGGGACAGCGCTCCTACGAGCAGTACTTC. It is translated as CASSPPGQRSYEQYF. The rearrangement joins TRBV4-2 to TRBJ2-7, with 7 nucleotides matching TRBD1. V shed 4 bases, J shed 0 bases, and the junction held 6 bases outside the gene matches. The CDR3 is 15 amino acids. Germline CDR1 and CDR2: LGHNA and YNFKEQ.

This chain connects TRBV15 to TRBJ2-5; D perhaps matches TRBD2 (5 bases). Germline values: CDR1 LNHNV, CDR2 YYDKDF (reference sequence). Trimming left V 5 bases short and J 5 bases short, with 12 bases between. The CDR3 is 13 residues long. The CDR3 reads CATSASGWETQYF. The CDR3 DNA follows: TGTGCCACCAGCGCCAGCGGTTGGGAGACCCAGTACTTC.

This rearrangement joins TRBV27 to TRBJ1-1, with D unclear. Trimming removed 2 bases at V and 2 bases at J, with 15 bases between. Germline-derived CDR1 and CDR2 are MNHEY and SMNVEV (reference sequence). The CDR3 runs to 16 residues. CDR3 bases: TGTGCCAGCAGTTTAACTTTGGGCGGACTTAACACTGAAGCTTTCTTT. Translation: CASSLTLGGLNTEAFF.

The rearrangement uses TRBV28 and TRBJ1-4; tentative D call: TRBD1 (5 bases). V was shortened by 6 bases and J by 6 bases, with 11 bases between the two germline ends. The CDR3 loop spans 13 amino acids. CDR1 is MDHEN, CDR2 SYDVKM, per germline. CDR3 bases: TGTGCCAGCAGAACGGGGGGGTATGAAAAACTGTTTTTT. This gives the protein CASRTGGYEKLFF.

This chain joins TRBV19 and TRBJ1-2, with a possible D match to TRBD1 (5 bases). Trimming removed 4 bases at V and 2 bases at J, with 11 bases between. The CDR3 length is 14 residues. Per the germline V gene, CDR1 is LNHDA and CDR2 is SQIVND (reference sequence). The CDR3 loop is CASSTRQLNYGYTF. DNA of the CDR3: TGTGCCAGTAGTACCCGACAGTTAAACTATGGCTACACCTTC.

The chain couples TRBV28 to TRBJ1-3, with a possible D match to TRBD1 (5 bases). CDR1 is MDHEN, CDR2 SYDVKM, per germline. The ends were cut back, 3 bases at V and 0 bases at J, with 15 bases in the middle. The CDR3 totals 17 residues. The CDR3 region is CASSFGAGVGSGNTIYF. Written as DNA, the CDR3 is TGTGCCAGCAGTTTTGGGGCCGGTGTGGGCTCTGGAAACACCATATATTTT.

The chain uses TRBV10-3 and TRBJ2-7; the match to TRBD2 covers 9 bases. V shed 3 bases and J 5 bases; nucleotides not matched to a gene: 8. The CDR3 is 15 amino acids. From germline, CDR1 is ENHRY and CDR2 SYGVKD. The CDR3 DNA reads TGTGCCATCAGTGACCTAGCGGGAAGGAAGGACGAGCAGTACTTC. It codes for CAISDLAGRKDEQYF.

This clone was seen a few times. DNA of the CDR3: TGTGCCACCAGTGATTCCGGGCTCGGGGGCTCCTACAATGAGCAGTTCTTC. It yields the protein CATSDSGLGGSYNEQFF. The chain couples TRBV24-1 to TRBJ2-1, with D maybe TRBD2 (6 bases). V gave up 2 bases and J gave up 0 bases, with 13 bases separating them. The CDR3 has 17 residues. CDR1 is KGHDR and CDR2 is SFDVKD in the germline V gene.

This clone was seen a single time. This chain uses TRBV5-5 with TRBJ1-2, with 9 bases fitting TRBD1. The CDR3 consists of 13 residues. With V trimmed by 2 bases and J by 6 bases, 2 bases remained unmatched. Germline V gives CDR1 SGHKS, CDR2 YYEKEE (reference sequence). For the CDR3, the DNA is TGTGCCAGCAGCTTATGGACAGGGGATGGCTACACCTTC. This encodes CASSLWTGDGYTF.